The 6 T cell receptor beta chains below all came from one sample that was sequenced in a study of PD-L1 blockade in urothelial cancer. Produced via immunoSEQ multiplex PCR; TCRdb's table is partial and in-frame only. The table records about 63,000 clones, 81% of them present only once. Time point defined: pretreatment peripheral blood. The sequences come from PBMCs, collected around atezolizumab (anti-PD-L1) treatment. The receptors derive from a man in his 70s with urothelial cancer.

This chain uses TRBV4-2 with TRBJ2-7; TRBD2 matches at 9 bases. The V gene end was trimmed by 0 bases and the J gene end by 3 bases; junction bases not matched to a gene: 6. CDR1 is LGHNA and CDR2 is YNFKEQ in the germline V gene. The CDR3 length is 16 residues. In DNA, the CDR3 is TGTGCCAGCAGCCAAGAGCTAGCGGGAAATAACTACGAGCAGTACTTC. It specifies CASSQELAGNNYEQYF.

About this clone itself: Other DNA variants within this sample encode the same CDR3. The chain combines TRBV7-9 with TRBJ2-7; no definite D call. CDR1 and CDR2 (germline): SEHNR, FQNEAQ (reference sequence). V was pared by 3 bases and J by 6 bases, with 9 bases between. There are 12 residues in the CDR3. CDR3 coding DNA: TGTGCCAGCAGCTTTGGTACGGGCGAGCAGTACTTC. It translates to CASSFGTGEQYF. Full variable domain (remainder filled in from reference TRBV7-9 and TRBJ2-7): DTGVSQNPRHKITKRGQNVTFRCDPISEHNRLYWYRQTLGQGPEFLTYFQNEAQLEKSRLLSDRFSAERPKGSFSTLEIQRTEQGDSAMYLCASSFGTGEQYFGPGTRLTVT.

J is TRBJ1-1 and V is TRBV19; TRBD1 might be the D (6 bases). The CDR3 spans 14 residues. Per germline, CDR1 LNHDA and CDR2 SQIVND (reference sequence). Trimming cost V 7 bases and J 6 bases, with 18 bases left between them. CDR3 DNA: TGTGCCAGTAACACGCAGGGGAAGTTCGCTGAAGCTTTCTTT. Translating gives CASNTQGKFAEAFF. Filled out from reference TRBV19 and TRBJ1-1, the complete variable domain reads DGGITQSPKYLFRKEGQNVTLSCEQNLNHDAMYWYRQDPGQGLRLIYYSQIVNDFQKGDIAEGYSVSREKKESFPLTVTSAQKNPTAFYLCASNTQGKFAEAFFGQGTRLTVV.

This chain uses TRBV5-6 with TRBJ2-1; D perhaps matches TRBD2 (6 bases). The CDR3 sequence is 15 residues long. V shed 2 bases and J shed 7 bases, with 16 bases lying between them. CDR1 is SGHDT, CDR2 YYEEEE, per germline. CDR3 region: CASSFGGPGWNEQFF. CDR3 nucleotide sequence: TGTGCCAGCAGCTTCGGGGGACCGGGCTGGAATGAGCAGTTCTTC.

The rearrangement joins TRBV15 to TRBJ2-5; tentatively, D is TRBD1 (6 bases). The V end was cut by 0 bases, the J end by 3 bases, with 14 bases between. The germline CDR1 and CDR2 sequences are LNHNV and YYDKDF (reference sequence). This CDR3 has 16 residues. The CDR3 protein is CATSRDLGRGEETQYF. The CDR3 DNA follows: TGTGCCACCAGCAGAGATCTAGGCAGGGGTGAAGAGACCCAGTACTTC.

This chain links TRBV28 with TRBJ1-2; possibly TRBD1 for D (6 bases). In germline, CDR1 is MDHEN, CDR2 SYDVKM. V was shortened by 5 bases and J by 4 bases, with 14 bases between the two germline ends. The CDR3 totals 14 residues. The CDR3 nucleotides read TGTGCCAGCAGTCCGCAGGGGATGGGCTATGGCTACACCTTC. Translated: CASSPQGMGYGYTF.